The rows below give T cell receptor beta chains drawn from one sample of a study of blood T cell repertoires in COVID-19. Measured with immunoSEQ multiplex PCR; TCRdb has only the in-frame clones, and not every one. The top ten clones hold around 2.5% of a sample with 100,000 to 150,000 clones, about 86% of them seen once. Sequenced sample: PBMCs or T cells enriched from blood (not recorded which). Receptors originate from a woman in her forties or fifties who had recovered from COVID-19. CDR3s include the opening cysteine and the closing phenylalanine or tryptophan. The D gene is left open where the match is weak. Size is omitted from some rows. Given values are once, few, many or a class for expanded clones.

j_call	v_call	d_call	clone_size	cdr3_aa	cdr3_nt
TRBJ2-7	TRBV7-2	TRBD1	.	CASSLGIAGGSEQYF	TGTGCCAGCAGCTTAGGAATTGCAGGGGGTAGCGAGCAGTACTTC
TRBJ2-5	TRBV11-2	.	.	CASSLTIQETQYF	TGTGCCAGCAGCTTGACTATACAAGAGACCCAGTACTTC
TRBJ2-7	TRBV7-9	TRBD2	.	CASSGGGYEQYF	TGTGCCAGCAGCGGCGGGGGCTACGAGCAGTACTTC
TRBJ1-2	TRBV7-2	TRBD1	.	CASSPRTGNYGYTF	TGTGCCAGCAGCCCGAGGACAGGAAACTATGGCTACACCTTC
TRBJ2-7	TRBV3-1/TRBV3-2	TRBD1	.	CASSQGPGQGREQYF	TGTGCCAGCAGCCAAGGCCCGGGACAGGGTCGCGAGCAGTACTTC
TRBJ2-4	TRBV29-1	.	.	CSVAAETNIQYF	TGCAGCGTTGCCGCGGAGACGAACATTCAGTACTTC
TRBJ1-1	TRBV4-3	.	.	CASSLLPNTEAFF	TGCGCCAGCAGTCTTCTTCCGAACACTGAAGCTTTCTTT
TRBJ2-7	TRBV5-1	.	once	CASSLDYRESSSEQYF	TGCGCCAGCAGCTTGGACTACAGGGAGTCGTCCAGCGAGCAGTACTTC
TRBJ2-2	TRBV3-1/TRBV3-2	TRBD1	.	CASSRTTRQGASAGELFF	TGTGCCAGCAGCCGAACCACCAGACAGGGGGCCTCGGCCGGGGAGCTGTTTTTT
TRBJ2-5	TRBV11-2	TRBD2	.	CASSLAVLAGSYQETQYF	TGTGCCAGCAGCTTAGCCGTATTAGCGGGGTCGTACCAAGAGACCCAGTACTTC
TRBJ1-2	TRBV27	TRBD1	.	CASSPRDRDYGYTF	TGTGCCAGCAGCCCGAGGGACAGGGACTATGGCTACACCTTC
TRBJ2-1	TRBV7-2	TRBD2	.	CASSSGAGGPPEQFF	TGTGCCAGCAGCAGCGGGGCGGGGGGGCCCCCTGAGCAGTTCTTC
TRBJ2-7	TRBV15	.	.	CATSRDRETYEQYF	TGTGCCACCAGCAGAGATCGGGAAACCTACGAGCAGTACTTC
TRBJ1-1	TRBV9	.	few	CASSKRGLDTEAFF	TGTGCCAGCAGCAAAAGGGGGTTGGACACTGAAGCTTTCTTT
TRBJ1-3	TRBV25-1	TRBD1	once	CASSIRDRGASGNTIYF	TGTGCCAGCAGTATTAGGGACAGGGGAGCCTCTGGAAACACCATATATTTT
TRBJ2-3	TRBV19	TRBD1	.	CASSGTGVDTQYF	TGTGCCAGTAGTGGGACAGGGGTCGATACGCAGTATTTT
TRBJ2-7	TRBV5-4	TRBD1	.	CASSSPEGTDEQYF	TGTGCCAGCAGCTCCCCGGAAGGGACAGACGAGCAGTACTTC
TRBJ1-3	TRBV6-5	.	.	CASRPGLSGNTIYF	TGTGCCAGCAGGCCAGGACTCTCTGGAAACACCATATATTTT
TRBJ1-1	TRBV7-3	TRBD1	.	CASRGQGSSEAFF	TGTGCCTCCAGGGGACAGGGATCGTCTGAAGCTTTCTTT
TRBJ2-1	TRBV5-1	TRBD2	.	CASSGSSSGGAYNEQFF	TGCGCCAGCAGCGGGTCTTCTAGCGGGGGCGCCTACAATGAGCAGTTCTTC
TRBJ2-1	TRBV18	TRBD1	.	CASSPPSTGERDEQFF	TGTGCCAGCTCACCCCCTTCGACAGGGGAAAGGGATGAGCAGTTCTTC
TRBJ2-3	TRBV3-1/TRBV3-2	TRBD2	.	CASSPVSGGAGDTQYF	TGTGCCAGCAGCCCCGTTAGCGGGGGGGCCGGGGATACGCAGTATTTT
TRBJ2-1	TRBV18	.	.	CASSPPAGFYNEQFF	TGTGCCAGCTCACCACCGGCGGGATTCTACAATGAGCAGTTCTTC